Sequencing of this T cell receptor (beta chain) was carried out in a study of cytomegalovirus exposure and HLA in healthy donors. Whole-study findings and limits: The study labeled more than 150 TCR beta chains cytomegalovirus-associated.

The V and J ends lost 3 bases and 7 bases, in that order; junction bases with no gene match: 4. CDR3 length: 13 amino acids. The germline V gene has CDR1 GTSNPN and CDR2 SVGIG (reference sequence). 60 Vbeta and 13 Jbeta primers were used in PCR. The table came from immunoSEQ multiplex PCR; TCRdb's copy has only in-frame clones and leaves some out. The sample consists of about 180,000 clones, over 65% of them appearing once. Concerning this clone: Antigen: not known.

The sequence came from a man aged 18 to 29 in good health and CMV-seronegative. The chain joins TRBV30 to TRBJ1-4; 8 nucleotides line up with TRBD1. The sample was PBMCs. The CDR3 nucleotides are TGTGCCTGGAGCAGGGGGCCTGCTGAAAAACTGTTTTTT. Translation gives CAWSRGPAEKLFF.